The clone carrying this TCR beta chain was seen at least ten times. Its antigen is currently unknown. The record originates from a study of identical twins. Study-wide results and limits: Conclusions relied on cross-sectional statistical analysis, not following the same donors. Beta out-of-frame sequences showed weaker excess sharing between twins.

TCRdb re-called the 5' RACE reads through MiXCR, storing one row per CDR3 protein. The sample has under 300,000 distinct CDR3 sequences; more than 9.5% are singletons. The CDR3 has 15 residues. CDR1 is DFQATT, CDR2 SNEGSKA, per germline (reference sequence). After removal of 6 bases from V and 1 base from J, the junction contained 9 bases not matched to a gene. These data were also reused for a study on yellow fever vaccine responses in identical twins. In that study: Among the twins, the vaccine T cell response reportedly seemed partly convergent and partly personalized.

The rearrangement links TRBV20-1 to TRBJ2-5, with 9 bases lining up with TRBD2. The source of this sequence is a woman aged 18-29 years in good health. Sequencing was carried out using memory (CD45RO+) T cells sorted from blood. The CDR3 reads CSARPRTSAQETQYF. CDR3 DNA sequence: TGCAGTGCACGACCGCGGACTAGCGCCCAAGAGACCCAGTACTTC.